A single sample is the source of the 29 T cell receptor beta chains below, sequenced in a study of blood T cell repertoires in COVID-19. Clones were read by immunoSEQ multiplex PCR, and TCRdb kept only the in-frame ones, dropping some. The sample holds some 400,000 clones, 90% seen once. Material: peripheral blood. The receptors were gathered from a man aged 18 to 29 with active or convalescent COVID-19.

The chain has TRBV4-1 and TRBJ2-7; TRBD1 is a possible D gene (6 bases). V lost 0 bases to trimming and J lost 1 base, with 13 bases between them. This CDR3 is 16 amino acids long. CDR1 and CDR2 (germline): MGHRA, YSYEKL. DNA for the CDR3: TGCGCCAGCAGCCAAGAGCCCGGGACATCTTCCTACGAGCAGTACTTC. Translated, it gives CASSQEPGTSSYEQYF.

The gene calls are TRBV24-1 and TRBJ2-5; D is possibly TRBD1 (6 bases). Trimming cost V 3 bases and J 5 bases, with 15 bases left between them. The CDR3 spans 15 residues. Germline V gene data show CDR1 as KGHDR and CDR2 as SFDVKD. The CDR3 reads CATSDATGKGETQYF. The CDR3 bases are TGTGCCACCAGTGATGCCACAGGGAAAGGGGAGACCCAGTACTTC.

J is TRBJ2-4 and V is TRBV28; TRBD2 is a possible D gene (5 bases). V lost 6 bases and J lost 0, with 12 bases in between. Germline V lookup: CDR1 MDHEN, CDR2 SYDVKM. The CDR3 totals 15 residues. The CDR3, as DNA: TGTGCCAGCAGCCGGGGTCCTTTAGCCAAAAACATTCAGTACTTC. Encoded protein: CASSRGPLAKNIQYF.

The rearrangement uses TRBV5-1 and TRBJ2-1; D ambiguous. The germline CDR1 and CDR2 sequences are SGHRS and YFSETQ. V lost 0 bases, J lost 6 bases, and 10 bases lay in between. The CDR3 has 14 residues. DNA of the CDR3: TGCGCCAGCAGCTTGGTGCCCAGTACCAATGAGCAGTTCTTC. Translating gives CASSLVPSTNEQFF. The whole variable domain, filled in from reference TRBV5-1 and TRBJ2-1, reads KAGVTQTPRYLIKTRGQQVTLSCSPISGHRSVSWYQQTPGQGLQFLFEYFSETQRNKGNFPGRFSGRQFSNSRSEMNVSTLELGDSALYLCASSLVPSTNEQFFGPGTRLTVL.

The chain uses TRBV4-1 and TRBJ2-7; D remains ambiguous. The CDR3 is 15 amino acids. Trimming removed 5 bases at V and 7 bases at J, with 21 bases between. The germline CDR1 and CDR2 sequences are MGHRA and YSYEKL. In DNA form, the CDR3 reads TGCGCCAGCAGCACCCAGGCGCTGGCCTCTCGGGAGCAGTACTTC. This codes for CASSTQALASREQYF.

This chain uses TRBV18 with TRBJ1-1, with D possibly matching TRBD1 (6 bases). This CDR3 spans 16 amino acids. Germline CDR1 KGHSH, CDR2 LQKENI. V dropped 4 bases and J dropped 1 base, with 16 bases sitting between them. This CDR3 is CASSRNARGENTEAFF. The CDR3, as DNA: TGTGCCAGCTCACGAAACGCCAGGGGCGAGAACACTGAAGCTTTCTTT. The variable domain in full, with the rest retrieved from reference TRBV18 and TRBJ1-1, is NAGVMQNPRHLVRRRGQEARLRCSPMKGHSHVYWYRQLPEEGLKFMVYLQKENIIDESGMPKERFSAEFPKEGPSILRIQQVVRGDSAAYFCASSRNARGENTEAFFGQGTRLTVV.

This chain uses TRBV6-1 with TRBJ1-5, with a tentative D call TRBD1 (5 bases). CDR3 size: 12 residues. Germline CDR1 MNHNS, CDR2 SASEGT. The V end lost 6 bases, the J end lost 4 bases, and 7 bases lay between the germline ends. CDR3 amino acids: CASRGPNQPQHF. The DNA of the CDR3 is TGTGCCAGCAGGGGGCCTAATCAGCCCCAGCATTTT.

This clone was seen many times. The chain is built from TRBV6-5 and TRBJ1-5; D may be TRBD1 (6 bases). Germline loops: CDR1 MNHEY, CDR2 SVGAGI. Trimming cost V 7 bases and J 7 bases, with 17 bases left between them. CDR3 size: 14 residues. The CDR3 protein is CASNYLGARQPQHF. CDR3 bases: TGTGCCAGCAATTATCTGGGGGCACGGCAGCCCCAGCATTTT.

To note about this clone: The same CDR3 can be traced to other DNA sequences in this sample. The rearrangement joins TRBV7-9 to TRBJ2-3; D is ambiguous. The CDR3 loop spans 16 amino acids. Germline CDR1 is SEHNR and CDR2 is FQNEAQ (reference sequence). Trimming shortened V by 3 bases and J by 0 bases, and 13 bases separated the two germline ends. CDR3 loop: CASSFGGEKSTDTQYF. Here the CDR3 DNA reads TGTGCCAGCAGCTTCGGTGGAGAAAAAAGCACAGATACGCAGTATTTT.

CDR3 in DNA: TGCAGCCCTAGCGGGACAGATGAAGCTTTCTTT. Translation: CSPSGTDEAFF. V usage is TRBV20-1 and J usage is TRBJ1-1; 7 nucleotides line up with TRBD1. CDR3 length equals 11 residues. Germline V gene sequence: CDR1 DFQATT, CDR2 SNEGSKA (reference sequence).

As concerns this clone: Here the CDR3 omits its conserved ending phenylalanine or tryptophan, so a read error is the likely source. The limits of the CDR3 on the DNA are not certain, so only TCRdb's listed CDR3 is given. CDR3 sequence: CASSLAGALG. The rearrangement joins TRBV7-2 to TRBJ2-3; the tabulated D call, TRBD1, remains unverified against the DNA. Germline V gene sequence: CDR1 SGHTA, CDR2 FQGNSA. The CDR3 extends over 10 residues, inclusive of both ends.

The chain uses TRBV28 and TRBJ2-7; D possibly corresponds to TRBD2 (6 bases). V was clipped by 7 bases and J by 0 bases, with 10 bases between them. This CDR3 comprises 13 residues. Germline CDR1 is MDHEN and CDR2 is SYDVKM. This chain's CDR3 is CASTGTLSYEQYF. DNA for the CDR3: TGTGCCAGCACGGGGACTCTCTCCTACGAGCAGTACTTC.

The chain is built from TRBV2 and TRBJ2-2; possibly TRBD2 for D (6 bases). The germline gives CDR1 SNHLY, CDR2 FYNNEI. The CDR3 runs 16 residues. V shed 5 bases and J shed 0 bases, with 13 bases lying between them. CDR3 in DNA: TGTGCCAGCAGTCTACAAGGGACTTCGAACACCGGGGAGCTGTTTTTT. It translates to CASSLQGTSNTGELFF.

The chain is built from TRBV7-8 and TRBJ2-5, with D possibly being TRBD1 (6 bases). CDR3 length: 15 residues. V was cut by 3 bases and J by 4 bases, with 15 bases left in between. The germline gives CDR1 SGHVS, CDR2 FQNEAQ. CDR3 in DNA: TGTGCCAGCAGCTTGCACAGGGACATTTCAGAGACCCAGTACTTC. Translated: CASSLHRDISETQYF. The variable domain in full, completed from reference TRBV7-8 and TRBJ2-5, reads GAGVSQSPRYKVAKRGQDVALRCDPISGHVSLFWYQQALGQGPEFLTYFQNEAQLDKSGLPSDRFFAERPEGSVSTLKIQRTQQEDSAVYLCASSLHRDISETQYFGPGTRLLVL.

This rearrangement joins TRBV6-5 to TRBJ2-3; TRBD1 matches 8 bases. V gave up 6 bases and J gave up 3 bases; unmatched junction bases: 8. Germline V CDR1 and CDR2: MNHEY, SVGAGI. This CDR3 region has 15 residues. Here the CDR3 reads CASRFRGLGTDTQYF. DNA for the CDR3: TGTGCCAGCAGGTTCAGGGGGCTCGGGACAGATACGCAGTATTTT.

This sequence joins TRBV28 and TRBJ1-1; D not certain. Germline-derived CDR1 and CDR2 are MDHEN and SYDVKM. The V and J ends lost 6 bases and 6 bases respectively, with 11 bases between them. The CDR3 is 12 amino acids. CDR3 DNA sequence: TGTGCCAGCAGCCTTGGCAGCGCTGAAGCTTTCTTT. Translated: CASSLGSAEAFF. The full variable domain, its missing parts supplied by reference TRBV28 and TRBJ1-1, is DVKVTQSSRYLVKRTGEKVFLECVQDMDHENMFWYRQDPGLGLRLIYFSYDVKMKEKGDIPEGYSVSREKKERFSLILESASTNQTSMYLCASSLGSAEAFFGQGTRLTVV.

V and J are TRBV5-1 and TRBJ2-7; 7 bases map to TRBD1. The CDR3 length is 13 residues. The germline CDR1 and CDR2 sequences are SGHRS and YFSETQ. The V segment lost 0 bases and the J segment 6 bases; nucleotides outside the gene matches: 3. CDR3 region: CASSLVGGGEQYF. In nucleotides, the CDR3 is TGCGCCAGCAGCTTGGTAGGGGGCGGCGAGCAGTACTTC.

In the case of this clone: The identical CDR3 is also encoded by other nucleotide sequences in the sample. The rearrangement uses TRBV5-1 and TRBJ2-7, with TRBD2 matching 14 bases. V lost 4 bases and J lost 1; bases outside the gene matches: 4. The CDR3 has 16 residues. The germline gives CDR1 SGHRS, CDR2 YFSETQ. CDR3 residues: CASSRGLAGGSYEQYF. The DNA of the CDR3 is TGCGCCAGCAGCAGAGGACTAGCGGGAGGTTCCTACGAGCAGTACTTC.

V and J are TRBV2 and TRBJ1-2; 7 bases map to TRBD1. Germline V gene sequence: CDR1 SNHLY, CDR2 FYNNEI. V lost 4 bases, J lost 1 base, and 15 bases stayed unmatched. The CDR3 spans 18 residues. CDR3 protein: CASSVPQGQSGFNYGYTF. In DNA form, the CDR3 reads TGTGCCAGCAGTGTTCCCCAGGGACAGAGCGGATTTAACTATGGCTACACCTTC.

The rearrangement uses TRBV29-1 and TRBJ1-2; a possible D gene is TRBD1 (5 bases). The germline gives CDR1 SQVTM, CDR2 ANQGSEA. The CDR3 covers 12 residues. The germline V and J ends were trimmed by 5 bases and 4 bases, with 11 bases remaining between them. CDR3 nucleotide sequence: TGCAGCGTTCCGACAGCACTCTATGGCTACACCTTC. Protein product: CSVPTALYGYTF.

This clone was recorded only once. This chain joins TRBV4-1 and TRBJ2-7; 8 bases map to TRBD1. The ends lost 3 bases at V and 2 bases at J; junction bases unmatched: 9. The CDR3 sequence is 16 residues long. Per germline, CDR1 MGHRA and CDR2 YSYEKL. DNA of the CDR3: TGCGCCAGCAGCCAGACAGACAGGGGACGAACCTACGAGCAGTACTTC. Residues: CASSQTDRGRTYEQYF.

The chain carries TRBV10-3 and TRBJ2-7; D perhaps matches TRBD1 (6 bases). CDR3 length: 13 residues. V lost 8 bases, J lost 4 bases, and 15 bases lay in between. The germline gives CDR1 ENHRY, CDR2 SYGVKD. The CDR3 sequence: CAIEQGLGYEQYF. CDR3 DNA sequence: TGTGCCATCGAACAGGGTCTCGGATACGAGCAGTACTTC.

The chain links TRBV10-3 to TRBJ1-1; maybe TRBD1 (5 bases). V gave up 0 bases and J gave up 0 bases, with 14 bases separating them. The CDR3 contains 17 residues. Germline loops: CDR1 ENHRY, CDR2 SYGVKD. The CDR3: CAISESWGELMNTEAFF. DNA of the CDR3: TGTGCCATCAGTGAGTCGTGGGGGGAACTCATGAACACTGAAGCTTTCTTT.

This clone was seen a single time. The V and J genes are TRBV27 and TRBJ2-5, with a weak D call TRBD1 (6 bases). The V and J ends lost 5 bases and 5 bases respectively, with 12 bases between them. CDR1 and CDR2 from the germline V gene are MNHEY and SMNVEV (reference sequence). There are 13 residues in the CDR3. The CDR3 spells CASSLQGEETQYF. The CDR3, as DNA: TGTGCCAGCAGTCTACAGGGTGAGGAGACCCAGTACTTC.

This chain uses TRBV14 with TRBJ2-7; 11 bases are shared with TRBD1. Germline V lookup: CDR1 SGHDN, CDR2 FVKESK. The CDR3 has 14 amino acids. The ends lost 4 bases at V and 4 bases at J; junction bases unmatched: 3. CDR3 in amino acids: CASSLGQGAYEQYF. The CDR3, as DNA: TGTGCCAGCAGCCTAGGACAGGGGGCTTACGAGCAGTACTTC.

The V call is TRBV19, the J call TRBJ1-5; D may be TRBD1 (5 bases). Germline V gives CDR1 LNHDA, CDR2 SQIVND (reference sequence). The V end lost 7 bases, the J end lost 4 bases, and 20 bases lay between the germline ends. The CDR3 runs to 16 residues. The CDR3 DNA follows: TGTGCCAGTAACACTTGGGCGACAGAGATTAATCAGCCCCAGCATTTT. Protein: CASNTWATEINQPQHF.

The CDR3 DNA sequence: TGCGCCAGCAGCCAGACCCTCCGAGAAGCAGGGCCTTATAATGAAAAACTGTTTTTT. Protein sequence: CASSQTLREAGPYNEKLFF. The J gene is TRBJ1-4, the V gene TRBV4-1; D might be TRBD1 (5 bases). Per germline, CDR1 MGHRA and CDR2 YSYEKL. Deletions cut 3 bases from V and 4 bases from J, with 24 bases between. The CDR3 is 19 amino acids.

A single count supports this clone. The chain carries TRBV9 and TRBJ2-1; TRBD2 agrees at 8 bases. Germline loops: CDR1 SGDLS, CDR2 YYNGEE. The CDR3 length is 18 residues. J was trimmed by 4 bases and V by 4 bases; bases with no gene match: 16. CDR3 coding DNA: TGTGCCAGCAGCTTAAGAGGCGGAGCGGGAGAGGCATACAATGAGCAGTTCTTC. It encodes CASSLRGGAGEAYNEQFF.

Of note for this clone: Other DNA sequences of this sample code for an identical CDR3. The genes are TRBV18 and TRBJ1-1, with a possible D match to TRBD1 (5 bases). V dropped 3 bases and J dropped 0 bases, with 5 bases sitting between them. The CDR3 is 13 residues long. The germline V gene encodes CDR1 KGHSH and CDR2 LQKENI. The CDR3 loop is CASSPTVNTEAFF. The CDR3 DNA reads TGTGCCAGCTCACCGACAGTGAACACTGAAGCTTTCTTT. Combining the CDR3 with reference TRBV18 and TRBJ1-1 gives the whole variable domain NAGVMQNPRHLVRRRGQEARLRCSPMKGHSHVYWYRQLPEEGLKFMVYLQKENIIDESGMPKERFSAEFPKEGPSILRIQQVVRGDSAAYFCASSPTVNTEAFFGQGTRLTVV.